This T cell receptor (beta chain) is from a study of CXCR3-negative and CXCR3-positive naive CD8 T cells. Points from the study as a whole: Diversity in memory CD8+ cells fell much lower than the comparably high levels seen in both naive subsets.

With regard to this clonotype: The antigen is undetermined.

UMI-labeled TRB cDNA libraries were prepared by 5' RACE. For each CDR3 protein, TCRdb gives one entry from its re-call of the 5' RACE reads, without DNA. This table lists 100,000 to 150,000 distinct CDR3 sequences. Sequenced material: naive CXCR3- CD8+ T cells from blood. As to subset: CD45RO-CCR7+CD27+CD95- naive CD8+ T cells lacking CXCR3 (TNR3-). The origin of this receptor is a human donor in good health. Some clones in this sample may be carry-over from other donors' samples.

The CDR3 sequence: CASSQAGGSYNEQFF. The J gene is TRBJ2-1, the V gene TRBV7-9; checking the TCRdb D call of TRBD2 is not possible without DNA. The CDR3 contains 15 residues. CDR1 and CDR2 (germline): SEHNR, FQNEAQ (reference sequence).